The 16 T cell receptor beta chains below come from one sample, sequenced in a study of cytomegalovirus exposure and HLA in healthy donors. Both 60 Vbeta primers and 13 Jbeta primers went into the PCR. Sequencing was performed with immunoSEQ multiplex PCR; in TCRdb, only in-frame clones are kept and a portion is missing. The data hold 160,000 or so clones, with roughly 80% observed a single time. Sequencing was performed on PBMCs. These receptors were collected from a woman in her forties or fifties in good health and CMV-seronegative.

The V and J genes are TRBV6-5 and TRBJ1-1; 10 bases line up with TRBD1. J gave up 6 bases and V 7 bases, and 11 bases lay outside the gene matches. Germline V gene sequence: CDR1 MNHEY, CDR2 SVGAGI. The CDR3 contains 15 residues. CDR3 in amino acids: CASTDTGTGDPEAFF. The CDR3 DNA is TGTGCCAGCACCGATACCGGGACAGGGGATCCTGAAGCTTTCTTT.

CDR3 loop: CASYLSAAGTGELFF. The CDR3 bases are TGTGCCAGCTACCTCTCCGCAGCGGGCACCGGGGAGCTGTTTTTT. This chain uses TRBV6-5 with TRBJ2-2; D is possibly TRBD2 (6 bases). Between the trimmed V and J ends, which lost 8 bases and 4 bases, there was a span of 17 bases. This CDR3 contains 15 residues. The germline V gene encodes CDR1 MNHEY and CDR2 SVGAGI.

The chain links TRBV5-4 to TRBJ2-4, with 8 nucleotides matching TRBD1. Germline trimming cut 4 bases from V and 6 bases from J; bases unmatched to any gene: 9. This CDR3 comprises 15 residues. The germline V gene has CDR1 SGHNT and CDR2 YYREEE (reference sequence). CDR3 bases: TGTGCCAGCAGCCCGCAGGGGGCGCCCGTAAACATTCAGTACTTC. Amino acid sequence: CASSPQGAPVNIQYF.

The V gene is TRBV5-6, the J gene TRBJ1-5, with D hard to call. This CDR3 comprises 15 residues. V lost 0 bases and J lost 4, with 11 bases in between. Germline V lookup: CDR1 SGHDT, CDR2 YYEEEE. For the CDR3, the DNA is TGTGCCAGCAGCTTGGCGGTAAAAGATAATCAGCCCCAGCATTTT. The encoded protein is CASSLAVKDNQPQHF.

V is TRBV10-1 and J is TRBJ2-2; no definite D call. The V end was cut by 3 bases, the J end by 6 bases, with 2 bases between. In germline, CDR1 is WNHNN, CDR2 SYGVQD (reference sequence). CDR3 length equals 11 residues. The CDR3 is CASSDAGELFF. DNA for the CDR3: TGCGCCAGCAGTGACGCCGGGGAGCTGTTTTTT.

This sequence joins TRBV28 and TRBJ1-1; no definite D call. V gave up 3 bases and J gave up 4 bases, with 24 bases separating them. The CDR3 totals 18 residues. Per germline, CDR1 MDHEN and CDR2 SYDVKM. CDR3 in amino acids: CASSFYTSNFGLITEAFF. The CDR3 DNA reads as TGTGCCAGCAGTTTTTATACCTCCAATTTCGGACTGATCACTGAAGCTTTCTTT.

This chain joins TRBV29-1 and TRBJ1-3, with 8 bases fitting TRBD1. V lost 3 bases and J lost 4; bases outside the gene matches: 5. This CDR3 spans 14 amino acids. Germline-derived CDR1 and CDR2 are SQVTM and ANQGSEA. CDR3 nucleotide sequence: TGCAGCGTTGATCAGGGGGCACCGGGAAACACCATATATTTT. Protein product: CSVDQGAPGNTIYF.

The rearrangement joins TRBV25-1 to TRBJ2-4, with a weak D call TRBD2 (5 bases). CDR1 and CDR2 (germline): MGHDK, SYGVNS. CDR3 length: 15 amino acids. With 6 bases removed from V and 0 bases from J, the gap between germline ends came to 12 bases. The CDR3 region is CASRVSGLAKNIQYF. DNA of the CDR3: TGTGCCAGCAGGGTCTCAGGACTAGCCAAAAACATTCAGTACTTC.

The chain recombines TRBV20-1 with TRBJ2-7; the match to TRBD1 covers 7 bases. J lost 4 bases, V lost 4 bases, and 1 base had no gene match. Germline V lookup: CDR1 DFQATT, CDR2 SNEGSKA (reference sequence). This CDR3 is 11 amino acids long. The CDR3 loop is CSAKQGYEQYF. The DNA for the CDR3 is TGCAGTGCTAAACAGGGGTACGAGCAGTACTTC.

The V and J genes are TRBV2 and TRBJ1-4, with D possibly TRBD1 on 6 matching bases. The CDR3 runs to 12 residues. Germline CDR1 reads SNHLY; CDR2 reads FYNNEI. V shed 6 bases and J shed 8 bases, with 10 bases lying between them. DNA of the CDR3: TGTGCCAGCAGAGATACAGGGGAAAAACTGTTTTTT. This codes for CASRDTGEKLFF.

This clone was picked up a small number of times. The chain carries TRBV5-1 and TRBJ2-3; 7 nucleotides agree with TRBD2. The CDR3 length is 14 residues. Germline loops: CDR1 SGHRS, CDR2 YFSETQ. V lost 5 bases, J lost 5 bases, and 8 bases stayed unmatched. The CDR3: CASSSSAGIDTQYF. DNA for the CDR3: TGCGCCAGCAGTAGTTCAGCGGGGATAGATACGCAGTATTTT. Full variable domain (rest looked up from reference TRBV5-1 and TRBJ2-3): KAGVTQTPRYLIKTRGQQVTLSCSPISGHRSVSWYQQTPGQGLQFLFEYFSETQRNKGNFPGRFSGRQFSNSRSEMNVSTLELGDSALYLCASSSSAGIDTQYFGPGTRLTVL.

V usage is TRBV7-2 and J usage is TRBJ2-7, with D possibly TRBD2 on 7 matching bases. With 5 bases removed from V and 2 bases from J, the gap between germline ends came to 19 bases. CDR1 and CDR2 (germline): SGHTA, FQGNSA. This CDR3 comprises 16 residues. As DNA, the CDR3 is TGTGCCAGCAGCCTAGGGGGGGACCTACGGGCCTACGAGCAGTACTTC. Its translation: CASSLGGDLRAYEQYF.

This clone is a singleton in its sample. The CDR3 loop reads CASSAEARANYGYTF. CDR3 DNA sequence: TGTGCCAGCAGCGCAGAGGCGAGAGCTAACTATGGCTACACCTTC. The J gene is TRBJ1-2, the V gene TRBV9; no reliable D call. This CDR3 has 15 amino acids. Germline V gene sequence: CDR1 SGDLS, CDR2 YYNGEE. Between the trimmed V and J ends, which lost 3 bases and 0 bases, there was a span of 12 bases. The full variable domain, rest sourced from reference TRBV9 and TRBJ1-2, is DSGVTQTPKHLITATGQRVTLRCSPRSGDLSVYWYQQSLDQGLQFLIQYYNGEERAKGNILERFSAQQFPDLHSELNLSSLELGDSALYFCASSAEARANYGYTFGSGTRLTVV.

The DNA of the CDR3 is TGTGCCAGCAGTTCCGGGAGGAACACTGAAGCTTTCTTT. Amino acids: CASSSGRNTEAFF. The V and J genes are TRBV28 and TRBJ1-1; D uncertain. With 4 bases removed from V and 1 base from J, the gap between germline ends came to 7 bases. Germline loops: CDR1 MDHEN, CDR2 SYDVKM. This CDR3 has 13 amino acids. The full variable domain, rest sourced from reference TRBV28 and TRBJ1-1, is DVKVTQSSRYLVKRTGEKVFLECVQDMDHENMFWYRQDPGLGLRLIYFSYDVKMKEKGDIPEGYSVSREKKERFSLILESASTNQTSMYLCASSSGRNTEAFFGQGTRLTVV.

J is TRBJ1-1 and V is TRBV6-1; 7 bases agree with TRBD1. Trimming cost V 4 bases and J 4 bases; bases outside gene matches: 6. The germline CDR1 and CDR2 sequences are MNHNS and SASEGT. The CDR3 totals 14 residues. CDR3 protein: CASSANRGGTEAFF. The DNA for the CDR3 is TGTGCCAGCAGTGCGAACAGGGGAGGCACTGAAGCTTTCTTT.

V and J are TRBV28 and TRBJ2-1, with D tentatively TRBD2 (5 bases). V gave up 10 bases and J gave up 0 bases, with 16 bases separating them. Germline values: CDR1 MDHEN, CDR2 SYDVKM. The CDR3 has 15 residues. The CDR3 DNA reads TGTGCCACTGGTTGGGAAGCGGACTCCTACAATGAGCAGTTCTTC. Amino acids: CATGWEADSYNEQFF.